This TCR beta chain was captured in a study of blood T cell repertoires in COVID-19. Study background: Samples taken during acute and convalescent COVID-19 were collected in the United States, Italy and Spain. T cells, B-cell-depleted T cells, or PBMCs supplied cDNA or gDNA.

Germline assignment: CDR1 SGDLS and CDR2 YYNGEE. The CDR3 has 14 residues. Trimming took 4 bases from V and 7 from J, leaving 17 bases between them. In the original workflow: It was from reference gene primer amplification that nucleated cell counts were estimated. Only in-frame clones appear in the TCRdb table, and some are missing; sequencing was by immunoSEQ multiplex PCR. The V and J calls and clone size come from that table; D and trimming were worked out from the DNA. This table has about 52,000 clones, about 90% appearing once. This TCR came from a man in his fifties or sixties with active COVID-19. The V gene is TRBV9, the J gene TRBJ2-5; possibly TRBD2 for D (6 bases). Sequencing was performed on peripheral blood. The CDR3 nucleotides read TGTGCCAGCAGCTCGGGGAGTTCGGAGGGGACCCAGTACTTC. Translated: CASSSGSSEGTQYF.